This T cell receptor (beta chain) was captured in a study of cytomegalovirus exposure and HLA in healthy donors. Study results and limitations: Association with HLA alleles at 0.05 false discovery rate was found for 15,000 to 20,000 TCR beta sequences in a later analysis.

Comment on this clone: The antigen remains undetermined.

Researchers ran the PCR with 60 Vbeta and 13 Jbeta primers. Study processing details: Roughly 80 million unique TCR beta chains, roughly 11 million shared, were counted in a later analysis. Produced via immunoSEQ multiplex PCR; TCRdb's table is partial and in-frame only. That table is the source of V, J and clone size, and D and trimming were worked out from the DNA. The sample holds some 120,000 clones, approximately 78% seen once. These donors counted as nominally healthy when sampled, but unrecorded immune exposures were likely. The TCR was taken from a woman between 40 and 55 years old in good health and CMV-seronegative. Sequencing input: PBMCs.

The CDR3 protein is CASTMTGSTDTQYF. Written as DNA, the CDR3 is TGTGCCAGCACTATGACAGGGAGCACAGATACGCAGTATTTT. The chain employs TRBV6-6 and TRBJ2-3; TRBD1 aligns across 7 bases. Germline CDR1 and CDR2: MNHNY and SVGAGI (reference sequence). The CDR3 has 14 residues. Trimming took 7 bases from V and 0 from J; bases not matched to a gene: 4.